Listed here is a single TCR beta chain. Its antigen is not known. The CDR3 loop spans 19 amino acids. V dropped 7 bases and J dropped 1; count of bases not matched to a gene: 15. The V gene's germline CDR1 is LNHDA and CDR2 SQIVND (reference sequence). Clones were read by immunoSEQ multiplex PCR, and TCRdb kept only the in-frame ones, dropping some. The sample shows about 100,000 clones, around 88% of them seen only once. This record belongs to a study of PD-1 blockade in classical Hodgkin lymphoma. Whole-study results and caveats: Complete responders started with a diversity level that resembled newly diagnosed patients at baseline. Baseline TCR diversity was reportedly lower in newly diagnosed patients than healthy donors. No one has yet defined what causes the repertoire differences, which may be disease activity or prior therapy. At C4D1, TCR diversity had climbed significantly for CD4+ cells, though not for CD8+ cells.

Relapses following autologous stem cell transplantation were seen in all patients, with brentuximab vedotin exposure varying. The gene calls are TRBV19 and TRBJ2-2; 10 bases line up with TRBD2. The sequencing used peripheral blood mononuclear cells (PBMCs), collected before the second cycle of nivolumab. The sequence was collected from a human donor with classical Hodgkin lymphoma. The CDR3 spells CASTPPSGGALWNTGELFF. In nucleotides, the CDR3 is TGTGCCAGTACCCCACCCAGCGGGGGGGCTTTATGGAACACCGGGGAGCTGTTTTTT.